The table lists the clone carrying this T cell receptor (beta chain) with many counts. Its antigen remains unknown. Source material for PBMCs was about 10 ml fresh peripheral blood. The data were taken from a study of T cells in Graves' hyperthyroidism and ophthalmopathy. Broader study findings: Most thyroid clonotypes that were expanded above 0.001 also turned up in blood. Using 13 V-J features, a model discriminated ophthalmopathy from stable hyperthyroidism.

The CDR3 consists of 14 residues. Germline CDR1 SQVTM, CDR2 ANQGSEA. The ends were cut back, 1 base at V and 0 bases at J, with 9 bases in the middle. TCR beta CDR3 sequences were amplified from RNA transcripts. When the TCR CDR3 underwent first-round RT-PCR, the HTBI primer set was used. TCRdb reanalysed the multiplex PCR reads using MiXCR and keeps one entry per CDR3 protein. The sample has approximately 410,000 distinct CDR3 sequences; 12% to 15% are singletons. The chain is built from TRBV29-1 and TRBJ1-1; D is uncertain. This clonotype was obtained from a woman aged 18 to 35 with Graves' hyperthyroidism. Sequencing input: blood. This CDR3 is CSVEGLNMNTEAFF. The CDR3, as DNA: TGCAGCGTTGAAGGACTGAACATGAACACTGAAGCTTTCTTT. The variable domain in full, completed from reference TRBV29-1 and TRBJ1-1, reads SAVISQKPSRDICQRGTSLTIQCQVDSQVTMMFWYRQQPGQSLTLIATANQGSEATYESGFVIDKFPISRPNLTFSTLTVSNMSPEDSSIYLCSVEGLNMNTEAFFGQGTRLTVV.